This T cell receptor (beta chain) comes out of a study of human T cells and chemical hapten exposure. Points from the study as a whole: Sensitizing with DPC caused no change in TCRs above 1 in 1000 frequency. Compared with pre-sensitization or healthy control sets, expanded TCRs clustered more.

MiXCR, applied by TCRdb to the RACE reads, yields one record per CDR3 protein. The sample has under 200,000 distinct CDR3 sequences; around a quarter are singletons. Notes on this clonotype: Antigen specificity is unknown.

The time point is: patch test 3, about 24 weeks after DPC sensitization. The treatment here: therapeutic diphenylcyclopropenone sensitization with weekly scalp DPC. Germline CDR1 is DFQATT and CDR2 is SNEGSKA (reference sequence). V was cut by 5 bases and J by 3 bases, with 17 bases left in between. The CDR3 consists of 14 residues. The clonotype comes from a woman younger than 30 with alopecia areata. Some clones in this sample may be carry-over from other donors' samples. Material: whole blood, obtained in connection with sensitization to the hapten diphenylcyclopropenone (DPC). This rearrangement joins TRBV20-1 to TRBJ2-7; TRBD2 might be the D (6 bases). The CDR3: CSAFPTSSSYEQYF. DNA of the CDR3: TGCAGTGCTTTTCCCACTAGCTCCAGCTACGAGCAGTACTTC.